This TCR beta chain was observed in a study of T cell responses to AZD1222 COVID-19 vaccine. Study-level results: In a largely white British group with more females than males, clonal diversity was possibly underestimated. Targets within unmutated variant regions were reportedly found for nearly half of spike-specific TCRs. Sampling that yielded the repertoires occurred only after the peak T cell response.

With regard to this clone: Its target is unknown.

Profiled with immunoSEQ multiplex PCR; TCRdb holds only in-frame clones, not every one. Of around 130,000 clones listed, around nine tenths were seen once; the top ten hold around 4.7%. This CDR3 comprises 13 residues. Trimming stripped 6 bases from V and 0 bases from J, with 6 bases between. The chain uses TRBV12-3 or TRBV12-4 and TRBJ1-3; D is ambiguous. The clonotype comes from an adult in good health. Here the sequenced sample was peripheral blood, taken on day 0 of AZD1222 vaccination. CDR3 DNA: TGTGCCAGCAGGGGGTACTCTGGAAACACCATATATTTT. It is translated as CASRGYSGNTIYF.